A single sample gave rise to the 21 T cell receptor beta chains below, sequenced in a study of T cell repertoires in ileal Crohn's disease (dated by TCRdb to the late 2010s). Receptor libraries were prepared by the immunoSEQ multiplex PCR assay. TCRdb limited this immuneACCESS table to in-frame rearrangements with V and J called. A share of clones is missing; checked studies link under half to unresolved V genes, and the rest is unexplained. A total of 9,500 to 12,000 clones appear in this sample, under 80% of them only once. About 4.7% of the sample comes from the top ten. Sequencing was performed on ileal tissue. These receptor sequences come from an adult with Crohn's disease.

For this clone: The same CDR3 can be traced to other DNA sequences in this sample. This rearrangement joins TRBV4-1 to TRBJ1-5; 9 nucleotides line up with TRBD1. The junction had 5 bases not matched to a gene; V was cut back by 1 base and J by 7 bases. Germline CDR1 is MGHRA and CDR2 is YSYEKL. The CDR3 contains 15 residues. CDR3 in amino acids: CASSQGQGGGQPQHF. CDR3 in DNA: TGCGCCAGCAGCCAAGGACAGGGGGGAGGGCAGCCCCAGCATTTT.

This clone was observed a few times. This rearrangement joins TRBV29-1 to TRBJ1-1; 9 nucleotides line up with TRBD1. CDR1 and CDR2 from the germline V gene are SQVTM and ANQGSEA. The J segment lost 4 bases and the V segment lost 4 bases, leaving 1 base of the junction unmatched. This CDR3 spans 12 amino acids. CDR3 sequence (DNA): TGCAGCGTTGCGGACAGGGGCACTGAAGCTTTCTTT. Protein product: CSVADRGTEAFF.

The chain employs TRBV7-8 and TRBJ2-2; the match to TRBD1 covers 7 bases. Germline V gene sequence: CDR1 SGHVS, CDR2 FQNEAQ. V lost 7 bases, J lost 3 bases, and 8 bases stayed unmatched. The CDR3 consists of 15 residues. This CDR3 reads CASTHRGTDTGELFF. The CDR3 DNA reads TGTGCCAGCACGCACAGGGGTACGGACACCGGGGAGCTGTTTTTT. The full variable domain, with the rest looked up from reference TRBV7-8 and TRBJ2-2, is GAGVSQSPRYKVAKRGQDVALRCDPISGHVSLFWYQQALGQGPEFLTYFQNEAQLDKSGLPSDRFFAERPEGSVSTLKIQRTQQEDSAVYLCASTHRGTDTGELFFGEGSRLTVL.

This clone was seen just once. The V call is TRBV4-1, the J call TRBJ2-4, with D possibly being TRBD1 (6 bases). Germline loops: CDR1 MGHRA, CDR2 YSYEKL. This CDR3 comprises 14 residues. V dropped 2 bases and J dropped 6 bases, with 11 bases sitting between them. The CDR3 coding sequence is TGCGCCAGCAGCCAATCCGGGACATTAAACATTCAGTACTTC. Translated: CASSQSGTLNIQYF.

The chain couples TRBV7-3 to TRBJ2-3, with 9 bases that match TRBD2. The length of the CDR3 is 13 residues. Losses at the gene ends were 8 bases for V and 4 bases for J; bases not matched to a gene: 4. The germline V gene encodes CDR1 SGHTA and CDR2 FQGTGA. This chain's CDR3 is CASAGGPADTQYF. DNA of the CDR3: TGTGCCAGCGCGGGGGGGCCAGCAGATACGCAGTATTTT.

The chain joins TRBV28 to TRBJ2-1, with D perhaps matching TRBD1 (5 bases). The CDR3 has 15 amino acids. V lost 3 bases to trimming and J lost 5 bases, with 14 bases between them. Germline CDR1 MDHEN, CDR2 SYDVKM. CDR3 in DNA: TGTGCCAGCAGTTTGGGGCAGGTCCTTGACAATGAGCAGTTCTTC. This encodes CASSLGQVLDNEQFF.

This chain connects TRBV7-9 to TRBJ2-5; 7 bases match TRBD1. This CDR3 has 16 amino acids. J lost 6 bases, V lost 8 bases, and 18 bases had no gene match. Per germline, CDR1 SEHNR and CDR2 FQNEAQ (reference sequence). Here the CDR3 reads CASRSLRSDREQTQYF. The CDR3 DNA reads TGTGCCAGCCGATCTTTAAGATCAGACAGGGAACAGACCCAGTACTTC.

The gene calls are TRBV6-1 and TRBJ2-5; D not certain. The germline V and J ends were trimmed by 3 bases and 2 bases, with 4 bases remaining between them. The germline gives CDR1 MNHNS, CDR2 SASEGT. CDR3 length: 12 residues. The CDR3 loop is CASSDIQETQYF. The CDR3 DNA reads TGTGCCAGCAGTGATATACAAGAGACCCAGTACTTC.

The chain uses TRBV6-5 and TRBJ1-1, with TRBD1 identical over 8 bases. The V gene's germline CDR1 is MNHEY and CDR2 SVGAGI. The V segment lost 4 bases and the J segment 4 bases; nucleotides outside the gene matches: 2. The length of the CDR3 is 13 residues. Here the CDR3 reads CASSSDRATEAFF. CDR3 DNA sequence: TGTGCCAGCAGTTCGGACAGGGCCACTGAAGCTTTCTTT.

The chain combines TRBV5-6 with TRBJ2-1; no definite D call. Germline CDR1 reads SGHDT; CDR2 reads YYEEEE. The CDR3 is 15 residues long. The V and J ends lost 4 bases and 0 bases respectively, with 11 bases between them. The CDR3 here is CASSPRFRSYNEQFF. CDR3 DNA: TGTGCCAGCAGCCCCCGGTTTCGCTCCTACAATGAGCAGTTCTTC.

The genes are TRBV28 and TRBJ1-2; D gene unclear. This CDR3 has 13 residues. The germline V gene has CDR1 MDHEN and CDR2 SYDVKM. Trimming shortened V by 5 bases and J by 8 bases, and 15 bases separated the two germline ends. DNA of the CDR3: TGTGCCAGCAGTCCGTCGTATTGGGAGGGCTACACCTTC. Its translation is CASSPSYWEGYTF.

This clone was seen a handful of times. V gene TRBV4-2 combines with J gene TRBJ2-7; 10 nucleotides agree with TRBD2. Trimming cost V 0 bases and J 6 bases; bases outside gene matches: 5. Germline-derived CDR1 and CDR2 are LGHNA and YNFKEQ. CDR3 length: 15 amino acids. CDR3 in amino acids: CASSQEAGGQSEQYF. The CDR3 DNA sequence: TGTGCCAGCAGCCAAGAAGCGGGGGGGCAGAGCGAGCAGTACTTC.

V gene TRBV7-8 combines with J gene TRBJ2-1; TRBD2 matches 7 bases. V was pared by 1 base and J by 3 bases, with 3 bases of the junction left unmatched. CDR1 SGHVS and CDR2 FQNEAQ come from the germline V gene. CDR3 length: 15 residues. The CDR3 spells CASSLGASGYNEQFF. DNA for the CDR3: TGTGCCAGCAGCTTAGGGGCTAGCGGCTACAATGAGCAGTTCTTC.

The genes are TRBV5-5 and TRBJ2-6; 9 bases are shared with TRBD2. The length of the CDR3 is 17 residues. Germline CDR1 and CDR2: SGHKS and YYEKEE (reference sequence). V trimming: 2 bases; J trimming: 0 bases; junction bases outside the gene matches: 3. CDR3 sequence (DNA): TGTGCCAGCAGCTTTGGGCGGGGGGGCTCTGGGGCCAACGTCCTGACTTTC. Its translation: CASSFGRGGSGANVLTF.

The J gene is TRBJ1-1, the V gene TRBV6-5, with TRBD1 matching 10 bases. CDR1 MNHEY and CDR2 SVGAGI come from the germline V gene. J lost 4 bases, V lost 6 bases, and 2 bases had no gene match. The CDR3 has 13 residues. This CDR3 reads CASRTGGITEAFF. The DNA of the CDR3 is TGTGCCAGCAGGACAGGGGGCATCACTGAAGCTTTCTTT.

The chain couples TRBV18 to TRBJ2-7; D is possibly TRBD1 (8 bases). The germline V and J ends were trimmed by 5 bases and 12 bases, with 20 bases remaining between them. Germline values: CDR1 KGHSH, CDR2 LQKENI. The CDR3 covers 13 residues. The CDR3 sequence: CASSSKGGTGGYF. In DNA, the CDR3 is TGTGCCAGCTCATCAAAGGGGGGGACAGGCGGGTACTTC.

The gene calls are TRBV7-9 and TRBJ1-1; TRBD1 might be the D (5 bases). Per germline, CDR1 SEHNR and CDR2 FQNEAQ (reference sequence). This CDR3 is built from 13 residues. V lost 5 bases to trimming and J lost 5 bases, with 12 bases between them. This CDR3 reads CASSALGGTEAFF. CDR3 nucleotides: TGTGCCAGCAGCGCCCTCGGGGGGACTGAAGCTTTCTTT.

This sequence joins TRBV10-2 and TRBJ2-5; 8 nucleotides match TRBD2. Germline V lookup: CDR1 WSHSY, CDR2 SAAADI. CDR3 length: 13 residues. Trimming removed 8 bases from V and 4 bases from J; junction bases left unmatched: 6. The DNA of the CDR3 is TGCGCCAGCGCCGGGACTAGGGTAGAGACCCAGTACTTC. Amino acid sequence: CASAGTRVETQYF.

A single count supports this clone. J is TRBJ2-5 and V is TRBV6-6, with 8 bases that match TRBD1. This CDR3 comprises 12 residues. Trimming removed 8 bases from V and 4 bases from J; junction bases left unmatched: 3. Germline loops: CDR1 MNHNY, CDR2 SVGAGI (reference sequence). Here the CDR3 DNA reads TGTGCCAGCCAGGGGGCCGCAGAGACCCAGTACTTC. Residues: CASQGAAETQYF.

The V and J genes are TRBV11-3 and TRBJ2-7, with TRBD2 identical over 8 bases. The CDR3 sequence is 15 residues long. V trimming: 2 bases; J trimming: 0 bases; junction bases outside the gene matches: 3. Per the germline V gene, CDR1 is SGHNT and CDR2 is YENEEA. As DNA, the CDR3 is TGTGCCAGCAGCTTACTCGCGGGGGGCTCCTACGAGCAGTACTTC. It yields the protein CASSLLAGGSYEQYF.

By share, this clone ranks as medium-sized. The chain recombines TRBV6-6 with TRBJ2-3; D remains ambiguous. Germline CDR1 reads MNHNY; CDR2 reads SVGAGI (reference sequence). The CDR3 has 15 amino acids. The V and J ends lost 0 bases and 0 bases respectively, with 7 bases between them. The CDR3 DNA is TGTGCCAGCAGTTACTCCGCAGGTAGCACAGATACGCAGTATTTT. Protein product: CASSYSAGSTDTQYF.